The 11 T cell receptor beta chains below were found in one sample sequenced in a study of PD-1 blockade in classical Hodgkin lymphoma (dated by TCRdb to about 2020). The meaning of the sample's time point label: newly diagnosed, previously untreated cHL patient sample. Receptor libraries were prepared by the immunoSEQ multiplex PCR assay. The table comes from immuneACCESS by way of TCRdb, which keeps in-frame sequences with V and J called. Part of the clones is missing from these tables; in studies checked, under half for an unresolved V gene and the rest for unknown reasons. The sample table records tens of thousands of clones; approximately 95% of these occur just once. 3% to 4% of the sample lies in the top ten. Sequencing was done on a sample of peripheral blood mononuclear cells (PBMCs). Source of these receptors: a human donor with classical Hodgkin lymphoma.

The CDR3 nucleotides are TGTGCCAGTACCCCACGCCGGGAAGATGAAGCTTTCTTT. Protein sequence: CASTPRREDEAFF. The V and J genes are TRBV19 and TRBJ1-1, with D hard to call. The V end lost 7 bases, the J end lost 7 bases, and 16 bases lay between the germline ends. This CDR3 is 13 amino acids long. Germline assignment: CDR1 LNHDA and CDR2 SQIVND (reference sequence). The full variable domain, completed using reference TRBV19 and TRBJ1-1, is DGGITQSPKYLFRKEGQNVTLSCEQNLNHDAMYWYRQDPGQGLRLIYYSQIVNDFQKGDIAEGYSVSREKKESFPLTVTSAQKNPTAFYLCASTPRREDEAFFGQGTRLTVV.

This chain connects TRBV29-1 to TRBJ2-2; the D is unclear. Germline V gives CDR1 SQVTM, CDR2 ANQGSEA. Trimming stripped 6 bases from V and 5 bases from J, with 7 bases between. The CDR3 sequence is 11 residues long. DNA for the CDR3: TGCAGCGTACTTAAGACCGGGGAGCTGTTTTTT. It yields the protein CSVLKTGELFF.

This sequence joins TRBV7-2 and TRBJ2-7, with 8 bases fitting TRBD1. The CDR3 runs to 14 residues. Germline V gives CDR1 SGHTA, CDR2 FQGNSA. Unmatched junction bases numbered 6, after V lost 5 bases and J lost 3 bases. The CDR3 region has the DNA TGTGCCAGCAGCCCGAGGACAGGGAACTACGAGCAGTACTTC. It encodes CASSPRTGNYEQYF.

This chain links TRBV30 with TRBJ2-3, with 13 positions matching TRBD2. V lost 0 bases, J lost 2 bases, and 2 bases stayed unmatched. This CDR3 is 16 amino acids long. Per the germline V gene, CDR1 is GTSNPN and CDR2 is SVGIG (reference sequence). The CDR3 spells CAWSVGTSGNTDTQYF. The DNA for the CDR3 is TGTGCCTGGAGTGTTGGGACTAGCGGGAACACAGATACGCAGTATTTT.

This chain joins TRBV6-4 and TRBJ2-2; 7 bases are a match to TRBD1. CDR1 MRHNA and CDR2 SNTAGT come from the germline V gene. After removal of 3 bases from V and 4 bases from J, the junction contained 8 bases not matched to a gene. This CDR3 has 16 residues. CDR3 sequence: CASSEFGTATTGELFF. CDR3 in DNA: TGTGCCAGCAGTGAATTCGGGACAGCTACCACCGGGGAGCTGTTTTTT.

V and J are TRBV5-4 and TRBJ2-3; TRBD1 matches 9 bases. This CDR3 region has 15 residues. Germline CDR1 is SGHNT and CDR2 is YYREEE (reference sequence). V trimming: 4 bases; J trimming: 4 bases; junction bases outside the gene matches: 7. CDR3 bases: TGTGCCAGCAGCCCGGGGACAGGGAGACCAGATACGCAGTATTTT. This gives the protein CASSPGTGRPDTQYF.

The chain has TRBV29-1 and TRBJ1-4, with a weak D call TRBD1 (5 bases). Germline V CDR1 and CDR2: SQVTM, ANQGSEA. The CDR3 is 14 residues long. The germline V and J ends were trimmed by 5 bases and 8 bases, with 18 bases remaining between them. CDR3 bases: TGCAGCGTTTCCCTACCGGGTGGGACCGAAAAACTGTTTTTT. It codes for CSVSLPGGTEKLFF.

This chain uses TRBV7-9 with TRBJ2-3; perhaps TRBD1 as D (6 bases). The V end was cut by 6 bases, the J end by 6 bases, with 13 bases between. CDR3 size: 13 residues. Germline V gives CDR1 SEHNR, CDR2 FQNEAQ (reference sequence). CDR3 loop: CASRLDRRDTQYF. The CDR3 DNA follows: TGTGCCAGCAGGCTCGACAGGAGGGATACGCAGTATTTT.

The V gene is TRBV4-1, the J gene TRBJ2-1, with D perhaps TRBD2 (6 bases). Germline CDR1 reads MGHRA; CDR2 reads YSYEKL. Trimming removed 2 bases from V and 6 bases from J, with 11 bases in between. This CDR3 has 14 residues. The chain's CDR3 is CASSQPPGLNEQFF. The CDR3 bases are TGCGCCAGCAGCCAACCCCCGGGACTCAATGAGCAGTTCTTC.

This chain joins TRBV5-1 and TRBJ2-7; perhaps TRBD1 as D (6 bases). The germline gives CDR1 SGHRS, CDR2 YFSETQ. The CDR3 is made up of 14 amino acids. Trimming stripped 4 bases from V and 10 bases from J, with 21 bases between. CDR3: CASSPGGDKLEQYF. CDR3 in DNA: TGCGCCAGCAGCCCGGGTGGGGACAAGCTGGAACAGTACTTC.

This chain's CDR3 is CASSLPTGGSEAFF. The CDR3 bases are TGTGCCAGCAGCTTGCCGACAGGGGGCAGTGAAGCTTTCTTT. This sequence joins TRBV5-6 and TRBJ1-1; 10 nucleotides line up with TRBD1. The CDR3 is 14 residues long. The germline V gene encodes CDR1 SGHDT and CDR2 YYEEEE. V was clipped by 1 base and J by 7 bases; unmatched bases: 4.